One and the same sample provided the 30 T cell receptor beta chains below, sequenced in a study of blood T cell repertoires in COVID-19. Method: immunoSEQ multiplex PCR; TCRdb's copy keeps in-frame clones and lacks some. The sample lists approximately 320,000 clones, 89% occurring once. Material for sequencing was peripheral blood. The source is a woman aged 30 to 39 with COVID-19, enrolled during active disease.

The J gene is TRBJ1-1, the V gene TRBV3-1 (or the pseudogene TRBV3-2); perhaps TRBD1 as D (6 bases). The CDR3 is 16 residues long. Trimming stripped 0 bases from V and 1 base from J, with 12 bases between. Germline V CDR1 and CDR2: LGHDT, YNNKEL (reference sequence). The CDR3 spells CASSQDPGGENTEAFF. Written as DNA, the CDR3 is TGTGCCAGCAGCCAAGACCCGGGGGGCGAGAACACTGAAGCTTTCTTT.

V and J are TRBV27 and TRBJ2-1; the D gene is possibly TRBD2 (6 bases). CDR3 length equals 13 residues. Germline loops: CDR1 MNHEY, CDR2 SMNVEV (reference sequence). Trimming stripped 3 bases from V and 7 bases from J, with 10 bases between. The DNA of the CDR3 is TGTGCCAGCAGTTTCAACAGCGGGAATGAGCAGTTCTTC. Amino acids: CASSFNSGNEQFF.

The chain joins TRBV27 to TRBJ2-7; tentative D call: TRBD1 (6 bases). The length of the CDR3 is 14 residues. V was pared by 3 bases and J by 1 base, with 10 bases between. Germline assignment: CDR1 MNHEY and CDR2 SMNVEV (reference sequence). As DNA, the CDR3 is TGTGCCAGCAGTTTGGTACAGGGATCCTACGAGCAGTACTTC. The encoded protein is CASSLVQGSYEQYF.

The chain has TRBV2 and TRBJ2-3; the D is unclear. The CDR3 has 13 amino acids. CDR1 is SNHLY, CDR2 FYNNEI, per germline. V was pared by 5 bases and J by 2 bases, with 8 bases between. CDR3 bases: TGTGCCAGCAGTTTGTTTCTCACAGATACGCAGTATTTT. Translating gives CASSLFLTDTQYF.

The table lists this clone with a count of one. The chain combines TRBV7-9 with TRBJ2-7; a weak D match, TRBD2 (5 bases). CDR1 and CDR2 from the germline V gene are SEHNR and FQNEAQ (reference sequence). The CDR3 runs to 15 residues. V was pared by 5 bases and J by 5 bases, with 19 bases between. The CDR3 sequence is CASSLYRGRSHEQYF. The CDR3 bases are TGTGCCAGCAGCCTTTATCGGGGTCGATCCCACGAGCAGTACTTC.

The chain uses TRBV3-1 (or the pseudogene TRBV3-2) and TRBJ1-2; D perhaps matches TRBD1 (5 bases). The CDR3 loop spans 14 amino acids. Trimming removed 4 bases from V and 5 bases from J, with 14 bases in between. Germline lookup yields CDR1 LGHDT and CDR2 YNNKEL (reference sequence). DNA of the CDR3: TGTGCCAGCAGCCTGGGGGGGAGATATTATGGCTACACCTTC. As protein: CASSLGGRYYGYTF.

J is TRBJ2-7 and V is TRBV10-1; D is uncertain. The CDR3 is 12 amino acids. V was cut by 2 bases and J by 4 bases, with 6 bases left in between. Germline V lookup: CDR1 WNHNN, CDR2 SYGVQD (reference sequence). The CDR3 bases are TGCGCCAGCAGTGAGCCCGGTTACGAGCAGTACTTC. It is translated as CASSEPGYEQYF.

This chain joins TRBV2 and TRBJ2-3; D perhaps matches TRBD2 (5 bases). V dropped 8 bases and J dropped 2 bases, with 11 bases sitting between them. Looked up from germline, CDR1 is SNHLY and CDR2 is FYNNEI. CDR3 length: 13 residues. The CDR3 bases are TGTGCCAGCTCTCCGCGGGCCACAGATACGCAGTATTTT. Residues: CASSPRATDTQYF.

CDR3 DNA: TGTGCCAGCAGTTACGGGGACAGAAGCACAGATACGCAGTATTTT. It codes for CASSYGDRSTDTQYF. The genes are TRBV6-5 and TRBJ2-3, with 7 bases fitting TRBD1. The CDR3 sequence is 15 residues long. CDR1 is MNHEY, CDR2 SVGAGI, per germline. Losses at the gene ends were 2 bases for V and 0 bases for J; bases not matched to a gene: 2.

The chain carries TRBV18 and TRBJ1-3, with 8 bases lining up with TRBD1. Germline lookup yields CDR1 KGHSH and CDR2 LQKENI. The trim removed 6 bases at V and 0 bases at J, leaving 7 bases unmatched. The length of the CDR3 is 16 residues. The CDR3 DNA is TGTGCCAGCTCCCCAGACAGGGGAGGCTCTGGAAACACCATATATTTT. Protein: CASSPDRGGSGNTIYF.

The chain employs TRBV27 and TRBJ2-7, with a possible D match to TRBD2 (6 bases). The ends were cut back, 3 bases at V and 4 bases at J, with 10 bases in the middle. Germline CDR1 and CDR2: MNHEY and SMNVEV (reference sequence). This CDR3 has 13 amino acids. This CDR3 reads CASSFAGGYEQYF. The CDR3 coding sequence is TGTGCCAGCAGTTTTGCTGGGGGGTACGAGCAGTACTTC.

The chain is built from TRBV5-1 and TRBJ2-5; 7 nucleotides align to TRBD1. V lost 0 bases, J lost 2 bases, and 7 bases stayed unmatched. The CDR3 is made up of 16 amino acids. Germline CDR1 is SGHRS and CDR2 is YFSETQ. The CDR3 sequence is CASSLGPDRVQETQYF. The CDR3 DNA reads as TGCGCCAGCAGCTTGGGGCCCGACAGGGTACAAGAGACCCAGTACTTC.

This clone has more than one count but fewer than ten. At one boundary the junction diverges from the germline segment, which might be a read error. This chain joins TRBV14 and TRBJ2-1; perhaps TRBD1 as D (6 bases). CDR3 size: 14 residues. The germline gives CDR1 SGHDN, CDR2 FVKESK. The CDR3, as DNA: TGTGCCAGCAGCCACTCTGGGGGCTACCATGAGCAGTTCTTC. Translation gives CASSHSGGYHEQFF.

This clone was counted a few times. The chain recombines TRBV12-3 or TRBV12-4 with TRBJ1-4; D is uncertain. With 3 bases removed from V and 7 bases from J, the gap between germline ends came to 3 bases. The CDR3 covers 11 residues. The CDR3 DNA reads as TGTGCCAGCAGTTTCGGTGAAAAACTGTTTTTT. As protein: CASSFGEKLFF.

The rearrangement joins TRBV5-4 to TRBJ1-3, with TRBD1 matching over 7 bases. V lost 3 bases to trimming and J lost 4 bases; unmatched junction nucleotides: 1. The CDR3 runs to 13 residues. Per germline, CDR1 SGHNT and CDR2 YYREEE (reference sequence). The CDR3: CASSSGQGNTIYF. Here the CDR3 DNA reads TGTGCCAGCAGCTCGGGACAGGGAAACACCATATATTTT.

The V and J genes are TRBV7-8 and TRBJ2-1; 7 bases match TRBD2. Germline V gene data show CDR1 as SGHVS and CDR2 as FQNEAQ. J lost 7 bases, V lost 5 bases, and 5 bases had no gene match. The CDR3 has 13 residues. This chain's CDR3 is CASSRTGGNEQFF. CDR3 in DNA: TGTGCCAGCAGCCGTACGGGGGGTAATGAGCAGTTCTTC.

The chain has TRBV5-4 and TRBJ2-3; 7 nucleotides line up with TRBD2. Germline trimming cut 4 bases from V and 0 bases from J; bases unmatched to any gene: 8. Germline CDR1 SGHNT, CDR2 YYREEE (reference sequence). This CDR3 has 16 residues. The CDR3 sequence is CASSPASGASTDTQYF. CDR3 DNA: TGTGCCAGCAGCCCTGCTAGCGGAGCTAGCACAGATACGCAGTATTTT.

This chain links TRBV2 with TRBJ1-5; no firm D call. Germline V gene lookup returns CDR1 SNHLY and CDR2 FYNNEI. This CDR3 region has 15 residues. Trimming took off 4 bases at V and 0 bases at J, with 10 bases between the two ends. CDR3 in amino acids: CASSGTDYSNQPQHF. The CDR3 DNA follows: TGTGCCAGCAGTGGAACAGATTATAGCAATCAGCCCCAGCATTTT. Variable domain in full (rest from reference TRBV2 and TRBJ1-5): EPEVTQTPSHQVTQMGQEVILRCVPISNHLYFYWYRQILGQKVEFLVSFYNNEISEKSEIFDDQFSVERPDGSNFTLKIRSTKLEDSAMYFCASSGTDYSNQPQHFGDGTRLSIL.

This clone showed up just a few times. The sample holds other DNA sequences that translate to the same CDR3. This rearrangement joins TRBV19 to TRBJ1-5; D not certain. The CDR3 has 14 residues. CDR1 and CDR2 (germline): LNHDA, SQIVND (reference sequence). The V and J ends lost 3 bases and 0 bases respectively, with 6 bases between them. CDR3 sequence (DNA): TGTGCCAGTAGTATTCGCGATAGCAATCAGCCCCAGCATTTT. It codes for CASSIRDSNQPQHF.

The chain has TRBV6-5 and TRBJ1-2; D is perhaps TRBD1 (5 bases). The CDR3 has 14 amino acids. Germline CDR1 and CDR2: MNHEY and SVGAGI. V gave up 8 bases and J gave up 8 bases, with 21 bases separating them. The CDR3 region is CASGFGGSRVGYTF. CDR3 nucleotide sequence: TGTGCCAGCGGGTTCGGGGGATCCAGGGTAGGCTACACCTTC.

The chain uses TRBV29-1 and TRBJ2-1; 12 bases are shared with TRBD2. This CDR3 comprises 17 residues. Germline trimming cut 0 bases from V and 5 bases from J; bases unmatched to any gene: 8. CDR1 and CDR2 from the germline V gene are SQVTM and ANQGSEA. As DNA, the CDR3 is TGCAGCGTTGAAGACCCGACTAGCGGGGGACTCCACAATGAGCAGTTCTTC. The encoded protein is CSVEDPTSGGLHNEQFF.

V is TRBV10-1 and J is TRBJ2-7; 7 bases fit TRBD2. The germline CDR1 and CDR2 sequences are WNHNN and SYGVQD (reference sequence). This CDR3 region has 14 residues. V lost 6 bases, J lost 3 bases, and 8 bases stayed unmatched. CDR3 DNA: TGCGCCAGCAGCCCTATGGGAGGGAACTACGAGCAGTACTTC. The encoded protein is CASSPMGGNYEQYF.

The V and J genes are TRBV29-1 and TRBJ2-2; D call uncertain. CDR1 is SQVTM and CDR2 is ANQGSEA in the germline V gene. Trimming shortened V by 8 bases and J by 1 base, and 8 bases separated the two germline ends. The CDR3 spans 12 residues. CDR3 sequence: CSTRQNTGELFF. The CDR3 region has the DNA TGCAGCACGAGACAGAACACCGGGGAGCTGTTTTTT.

The chain joins TRBV5-1 to TRBJ2-7; TRBD2 is a possible D gene (5 bases). Per the germline V gene, CDR1 is SGHRS and CDR2 is YFSETQ. The germline V and J ends were trimmed by 4 bases and 7 bases, with 21 bases remaining between them. The CDR3 sequence is 15 residues long. This CDR3 is CASSPGVRVAQEQYF. CDR3 DNA: TGCGCCAGCAGCCCCGGGGTTAGGGTCGCTCAGGAGCAGTACTTC.

The chain carries TRBV6-5 and TRBJ2-7; D is perhaps TRBD2 (5 bases). V lost 7 bases, J lost 3 bases, and 13 bases lay in between. The germline V gene has CDR1 MNHEY and CDR2 SVGAGI. This CDR3 has 13 residues. The DNA of the CDR3 is TGTGCCAGCAAGAGGGTTGATAGCTACGAGCAGTACTTC. It encodes CASKRVDSYEQYF.

This sequence joins TRBV6-5 and TRBJ1-2, with D unresolved. This CDR3 is 15 amino acids long. With 7 bases removed from V and 8 bases from J, the gap between germline ends came to 23 bases. Germline V gives CDR1 MNHEY, CDR2 SVGAGI. CDR3 sequence (DNA): TGTGCCAGCACCAGAAGGAGCGGGTTTTTTAGCGGCTACACCTTC. Translated, it gives CASTRRSGFFSGYTF.

J is TRBJ1-2 and V is TRBV19; 7 bases are a match to TRBD1. CDR3 length: 14 amino acids. Germline values: CDR1 LNHDA, CDR2 SQIVND (reference sequence). V dropped 5 bases and J dropped 5; count of bases not matched to a gene: 8. The CDR3 sequence is CASSPGTDLYGYTF. CDR3 DNA: TGTGCCAGTAGTCCCGGGACAGATTTATATGGCTACACCTTC.

This chain joins TRBV11-2 and TRBJ2-5; 10 nucleotides agree with TRBD1. Germline values: CDR1 SGHAT, CDR2 FQNNGV. The J segment lost 3 bases and the V segment lost 5 bases, leaving 15 bases of the junction unmatched. The CDR3 has 18 residues. The CDR3: CASSLQNPWTGGEETQYF. CDR3 in DNA: TGTGCCAGCAGCCTACAAAACCCTTGGACAGGGGGAGAAGAGACCCAGTACTTC.

The V and J genes are TRBV28 and TRBJ1-6; the D is unclear. The V gene's germline CDR1 is MDHEN and CDR2 SYDVKM. This CDR3 contains 14 residues. Trimming cost V 7 bases and J 6 bases, with 13 bases left between them. DNA for the CDR3: TGTGCCAGCACTATAGCGGACCCTAATTCACCCCTCCACTTT. Translation gives CASTIADPNSPLHF.

The chain is built from TRBV27 and TRBJ1-2; D is perhaps TRBD1 (5 bases). The CDR3 contains 13 residues. Germline-derived CDR1 and CDR2 are MNHEY and SMNVEV (reference sequence). Trimming took 3 bases from V and 4 from J, leaving 9 bases between them. In nucleotides, the CDR3 is TGTGCCAGCAGTTTGGTGGGGGGCTATGGCTACACCTTC. It encodes CASSLVGGYGYTF.